These T cell receptor beta chains were read from a single sample in a study of T cells in Graves' hyperthyroidism and ophthalmopathy. One entry per CDR3 protein, called by TCRdb with MiXCR from the multiplex PCR reads. The table has approximately 520,000 distinct CDR3 sequences, roughly 24% seen once. Sequenced sample: blood. The receptors were sampled from a young woman with Graves' ophthalmopathy. Each CDR3 is given with its conserved first and last residue. Fields, in order: V gene, clone size, J gene, D gene, CDR3 DNA, CDR3 protein. The D gene is left open where the match is weak. Rows may omit the clone size; those that give it use once, few, many or a size class.

V gene: TRBV12-5; clone size: .; J gene: TRBJ2-5; D gene: .; CDR3 DNA: TGTGCTAGTGGTTCCGACCGGGACTTGAATCAAGAGACCCAGTACTTC; CDR3 protein: CASGSDRDLNQETQYF
V gene: TRBV20-1; clone size: .; J gene: TRBJ1-2; D gene: .; CDR3 DNA: TGCAGTGCTAGGGGGAATGGCTACACCTTC; CDR3 protein: CSARGNGYTF
V gene: TRBV6-5; clone size: .; J gene: TRBJ2-5; D gene: TRBD2; CDR3 DNA: TGTGCCAGCAGTCACTCAGCGGGGGCCCAAGAGACCCAGTACTTC; CDR3 protein: CASSHSAGAQETQYF
V gene: TRBV10-2; clone size: many; J gene: TRBJ2-7; D gene: TRBD2; CDR3 DNA: TGCGCCAGCAGGGTTACGGCGGGAGTCGGGTACGAGCAGTACTTC; CDR3 protein: CASRVTAGVGYEQYF
V gene: TRBV5-1; clone size: .; J gene: TRBJ2-5; D gene: .; CDR3 DNA: TGCGCCAGCAGCTTGCCAGGGGAGGGAGAGACCCAGTACTTC; CDR3 protein: CASSLPGEGETQYF
V gene: TRBV4-1; clone size: many; J gene: TRBJ1-5; D gene: .; CDR3 DNA: TGCGCCAGCAGCCAACCCGGGCGGTATCAGCCCCAGCATTTT; CDR3 protein: CASSQPGRYQPQHF
V gene: TRBV12-3/TRBV12-4; clone size: many; J gene: TRBJ1-5; D gene: .; CDR3 DNA: TGTGCCAGCAGCGAAGGGGAGCAAAATCAGCCCCAGCATTTT; CDR3 protein: CASSEGEQNQPQHF
V gene: TRBV2; clone size: .; J gene: TRBJ2-7; D gene: .; CDR3 DNA: TGTGCCAGCAGAGGTCTTACAAGCTCCTACGAGCAGTACTTC; CDR3 protein: CASRGLTSSYEQYF
V gene: TRBV13; clone size: few; J gene: TRBJ1-2; D gene: .; CDR3 DNA: TGTGCCAGCAGCTATAAACATGGAGATGCTAACTATGGCTACACCTTC; CDR3 protein: CASSYKHGDANYGYTF
V gene: TRBV10-3; clone size: .; J gene: TRBJ2-7; D gene: .; CDR3 DNA: TGTGCCATCAGGGATTCTGGCTACGAGCAGTACTTC; CDR3 protein: CAIRDSGYEQYF
V gene: TRBV2; clone size: many; J gene: TRBJ1-1; D gene: TRBD1; CDR3 DNA: TGTGCCAGCAGATTCACAGGGGGCGAGGGGACTGAAGCTTTCTTT; CDR3 protein: CASRFTGGEGTEAFF
V gene: TRBV5-1; clone size: .; J gene: TRBJ1-1; D gene: .; CDR3 DNA: TGCGCCAGCAGCACGGACGGGGGGTTGGAAGCTTTCTTT; CDR3 protein: CASSTDGGLEAFF
V gene: TRBV28; clone size: .; J gene: TRBJ1-2; D gene: .; CDR3 DNA: TGTGCCAGCAGTCCCGAGTGGGAAGGGCCAGCTAACTATGGCTACACCTTC; CDR3 protein: CASSPEWEGPANYGYTF
V gene: TRBV29-1; clone size: .; J gene: TRBJ2-5; D gene: TRBD2; CDR3 DNA: TGCAGCGTTGAATCCCTAGCGGGAGAGACCCAGTACTTC; CDR3 protein: CSVESLAGETQYF
V gene: TRBV12-3/TRBV12-4; clone size: many; J gene: TRBJ2-6; D gene: TRBD2; CDR3 DNA: TGTGCCAGCAGTCCATCCGGGACTACCGGGGCCAACGTCCTGACTTTC; CDR3 protein: CASSPSGTTGANVLTF
V gene: TRBV4-1; clone size: few; J gene: TRBJ2-5; D gene: .; CDR3 DNA: TGCGCCAGCAGCCACGTCTCCGGGACATTACAAGAGACCCAGTACTTC; CDR3 protein: CASSHVSGTLQETQYF
V gene: TRBV9; clone size: .; J gene: TRBJ2-4; D gene: .; CDR3 DNA: TGTGCCAGCAGCGTAGCGGGGCCCCCGGACATTCAGTACTTC; CDR3 protein: CASSVAGPPDIQYF
V gene: TRBV20-1; clone size: .; J gene: TRBJ2-7; D gene: .; CDR3 DNA: TGCAGTGCTAGAGATGGGCTAGCCCTCGATATCTACGAGCAGTACTTC; CDR3 protein: CSARDGLALDIYEQYF
V gene: TRBV28; clone size: many; J gene: TRBJ2-7; D gene: TRBD2; CDR3 DNA: TGTGCCAGCAGTTTATTTTCAGCGGGGGCCTACTCCTACGAGCAGTACTTC; CDR3 protein: CASSLFSAGAYSYEQYF